This passage covers 11 T cell receptor beta chains from one sample sequenced in a study of response to subunit inactivated influenza vaccine. TCRdb independently ran MiXCR on the RT-PCR reads; one entry per CDR3 protein. The repertoire includes roughly 460,000 distinct CDR3 sequences, approximately 11% of them detected once, and roughly 12% sits in the top ten. Sequenced here: PBMCs from blood, sampled more than 35 days after vaccination. These receptors all stem from a man aged 45 to 65 who received an inactivated influenza vaccine.

This chain links TRBV20-1 with TRBJ1-3; D may be TRBD1 (6 bases). CDR3 size: 15 residues. CDR1 DFQATT and CDR2 SNEGSKA come from the germline V gene (reference sequence). V shed 6 bases and J shed 4 bases, with 19 bases lying between them. The CDR3 sequence is CSALPLGQPGNTIYF. CDR3 bases: TGCAGTGCCCTACCCCTCGGACAGCCCGGAAACACCATATATTTT.

This clonotype was seen a handful of times. The chain has TRBV20-1 and TRBJ2-1; D possibly uses TRBD1 or TRBD2 (5 bases each). V lost 4 bases and J 8 bases, leaving 18 bases between the germline ends. The germline CDR1 and CDR2 sequences are DFQATT and SNEGSKA (reference sequence). The length of the CDR3 is 14 residues. In DNA form, the CDR3 reads TGCAGTGCTACACCCCACTCAGGGACGGATGAGCAGTTCTTC. Its translation is CSATPHSGTDEQFF.

The chain combines TRBV19 with TRBJ1-1; no reliable D call. The germline CDR1 and CDR2 sequences are LNHDA and SQIVND (reference sequence). The CDR3 has 17 residues. Between the trimmed V and J ends, which lost 7 bases and 0 bases, there was a span of 21 bases. CDR3 sequence: CASTPTGRVAVNTEAFF. The CDR3 DNA reads as TGTGCCAGTACACCCACCGGACGGGTGGCAGTGAACACTGAAGCTTTCTTT. Filled out from reference TRBV19 and TRBJ1-1, the complete variable domain reads DGGITQSPKYLFRKEGQNVTLSCEQNLNHDAMYWYRQDPGQGLRLIYYSQIVNDFQKGDIAEGYSVSREKKESFPLTVTSAQKNPTAFYLCASTPTGRVAVNTEAFFGQGTRLTVV.

This clonotype was seen many times. The V call is TRBV20-1, the J call TRBJ2-5, with 12 bases matching TRBD2. V trimming: 3 bases; J trimming: 2 bases; junction bases outside the gene matches: 1. Germline V gene data show CDR1 as DFQATT and CDR2 as SNEGSKA (reference sequence). CDR3 length: 14 residues. In nucleotides, the CDR3 is TGCAGTGCTAGGACTAGCGGGGGACAAGAGACCCAGTACTTC. Amino acids: CSARTSGGQETQYF.

This clonotype has a count of ten or more. CDR3 region: CASSSPSGIYTYEQYF. The CDR3 DNA reads as TGCGCCAGCAGCTCGCCATCCGGGATCTACACCTACGAGCAGTACTTC. The V and J genes are TRBV5-1 and TRBJ2-7, with a possible D match to TRBD2 (5 bases). The CDR3 covers 16 residues. The germline V and J ends were trimmed by 3 bases and 2 bases, with 18 bases remaining between them. Germline lookup yields CDR1 SGHRS and CDR2 YFSETQ. The entire variable domain, with the rest obtained from reference TRBV5-1 and TRBJ2-7, is as follows: KAGVTQTPRYLIKTRGQQVTLSCSPISGHRSVSWYQQTPGQGLQFLFEYFSETQRNKGNFPGRFSGRQFSNSRSEMNVSTLELGDSALYLCASSSPSGIYTYEQYFGPGTRLTVT.

The V call is TRBV6-2 or TRBV6-3, the J call TRBJ2-3, with 10 bases identical to TRBD2. Germline assignment: CDR1 MNHEY and CDR2 SVGEGT. V lost 0 bases and J lost 5; bases outside the gene matches: 8. This CDR3 region has 17 residues. The chain's CDR3 is CASSYSSSGGSVDTQYF. The CDR3 DNA reads TGTGCCAGCAGTTACTCGAGTAGCGGGGGGTCCGTAGATACGCAGTATTTT.

This clonotype was observed a few times. This sequence joins TRBV5-1 and TRBJ2-7, with D perhaps TRBD2 (7 bases). Between the trimmed V and J ends, which lost 7 bases and 5 bases, there was a span of 16 bases. Germline V gene data show CDR1 as SGHRS and CDR2 as YFSETQ. The CDR3 sequence is 13 residues long. This CDR3 is CASPYREGDEQYF. The CDR3 coding sequence is TGCGCCAGCCCTTACAGGGAGGGGGACGAGCAGTACTTC.

This clonotype was counted only a few times. V usage is TRBV20-1 and J usage is TRBJ2-7; TRBD1 agrees at 9 bases. Looked up from germline, CDR1 is DFQATT and CDR2 is SNEGSKA (reference sequence). CDR3 length: 15 amino acids. After removal of 4 bases from V and 6 bases from J, the junction contained 13 bases not matched to a gene. The chain's CDR3 is CSAKIPGQGLGEQYF. The DNA of the CDR3 is TGCAGTGCTAAAATACCGGGACAGGGTTTGGGCGAGCAGTACTTC.

This clonotype showed up many times. The chain combines TRBV5-1 with TRBJ2-1, with TRBD2 identical over 8 bases. J was trimmed by 7 bases and V by 0 bases; bases with no gene match: 6. CDR3 size: 15 residues. CDR1 and CDR2 (germline): SGHRS, YFSETQ. The CDR3 is CASSLGLAGLNEQFF. CDR3 sequence (DNA): TGCGCCAGCAGCTTGGGGCTAGCGGGTTTGAATGAGCAGTTCTTC. Full variable domain (remainder filled in from reference TRBV5-1 and TRBJ2-1): KAGVTQTPRYLIKTRGQQVTLSCSPISGHRSVSWYQQTPGQGLQFLFEYFSETQRNKGNFPGRFSGRQFSNSRSEMNVSTLELGDSALYLCASSLGLAGLNEQFFGPGTRLTVL.

This clonotype appeared a few times. V gene TRBV20-1 combines with J gene TRBJ2-5, with 10 bases aligning to TRBD2. J lost 5 bases, V lost 5 bases, and 8 bases had no gene match. Germline V CDR1 and CDR2: DFQATT, SNEGSKA (reference sequence). The CDR3 has 14 residues. The CDR3 DNA sequence: TGCAGTGCTCTAGCGGGAGTCCTGGGGGAGACCCAGTACTTC. It specifies CSALAGVLGETQYF.

This chain connects TRBV7-9 to TRBJ2-4; D possibly uses TRBD1 or TRBD2 (6 bases each). V gave up 3 bases and J gave up 5 bases, with 20 bases separating them. The CDR3 length is 17 residues. The V gene's germline CDR1 is SEHNR and CDR2 FQNEAQ (reference sequence). The CDR3 sequence is CASSFMPGTSGENIQYF. The CDR3 region has the DNA TGTGCCAGCAGCTTTATGCCAGGGACATCGGGAGAAAACATTCAGTACTTC.